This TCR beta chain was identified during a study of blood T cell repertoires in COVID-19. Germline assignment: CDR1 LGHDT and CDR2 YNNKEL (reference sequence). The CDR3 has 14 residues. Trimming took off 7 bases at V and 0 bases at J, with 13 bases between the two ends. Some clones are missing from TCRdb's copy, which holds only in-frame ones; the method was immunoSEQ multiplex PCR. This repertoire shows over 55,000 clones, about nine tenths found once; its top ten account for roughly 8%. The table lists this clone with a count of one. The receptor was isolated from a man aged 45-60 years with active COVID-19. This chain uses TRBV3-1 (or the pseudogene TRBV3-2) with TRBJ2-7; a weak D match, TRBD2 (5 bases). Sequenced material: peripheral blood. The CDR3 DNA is TGTGCCAGCAAAGGGAGTCAGAGCTCCTACGAGCAGTACTTC. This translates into CASKGSQSSYEQYF.